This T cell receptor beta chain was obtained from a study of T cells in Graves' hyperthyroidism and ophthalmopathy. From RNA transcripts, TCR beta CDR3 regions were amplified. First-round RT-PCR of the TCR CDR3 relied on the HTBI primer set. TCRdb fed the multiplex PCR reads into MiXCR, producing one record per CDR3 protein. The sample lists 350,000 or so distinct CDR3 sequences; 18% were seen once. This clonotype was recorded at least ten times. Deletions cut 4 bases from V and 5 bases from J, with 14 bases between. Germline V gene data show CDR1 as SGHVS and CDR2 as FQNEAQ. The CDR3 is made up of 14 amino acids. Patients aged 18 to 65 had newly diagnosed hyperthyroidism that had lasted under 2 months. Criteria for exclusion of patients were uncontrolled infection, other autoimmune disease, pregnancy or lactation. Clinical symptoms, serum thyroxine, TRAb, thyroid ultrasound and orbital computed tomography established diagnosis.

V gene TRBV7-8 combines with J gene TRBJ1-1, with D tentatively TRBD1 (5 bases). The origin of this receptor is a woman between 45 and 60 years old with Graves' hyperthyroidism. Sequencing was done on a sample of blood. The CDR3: CASSSSEGRTEAFF. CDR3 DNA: TGTGCCAGCAGCTCCAGTGAGGGGAGGACTGAAGCTTTCTTT.